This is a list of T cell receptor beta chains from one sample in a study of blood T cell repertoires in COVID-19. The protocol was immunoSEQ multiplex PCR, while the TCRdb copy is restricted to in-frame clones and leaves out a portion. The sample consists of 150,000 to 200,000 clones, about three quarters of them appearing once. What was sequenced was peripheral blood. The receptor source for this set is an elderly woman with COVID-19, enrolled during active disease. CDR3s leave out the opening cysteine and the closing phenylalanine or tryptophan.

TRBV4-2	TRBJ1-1	ASLGLEGTEAF
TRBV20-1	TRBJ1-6	SASRGNSYNSPLH
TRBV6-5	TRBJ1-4	ASSSDRLNEKLF
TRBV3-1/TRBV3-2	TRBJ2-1	ASSPFMKVRGYNEQF
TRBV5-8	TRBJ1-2	ASSQQGAYGYT
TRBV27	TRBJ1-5	ASSLGATGYQPQH
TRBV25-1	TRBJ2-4	ASRGTGVAKNIQY
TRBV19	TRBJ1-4	ASSKGTGVNEKLF
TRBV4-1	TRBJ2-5	ASSQGRGSGGRETQY
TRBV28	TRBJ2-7	ASSLSVRGEQY